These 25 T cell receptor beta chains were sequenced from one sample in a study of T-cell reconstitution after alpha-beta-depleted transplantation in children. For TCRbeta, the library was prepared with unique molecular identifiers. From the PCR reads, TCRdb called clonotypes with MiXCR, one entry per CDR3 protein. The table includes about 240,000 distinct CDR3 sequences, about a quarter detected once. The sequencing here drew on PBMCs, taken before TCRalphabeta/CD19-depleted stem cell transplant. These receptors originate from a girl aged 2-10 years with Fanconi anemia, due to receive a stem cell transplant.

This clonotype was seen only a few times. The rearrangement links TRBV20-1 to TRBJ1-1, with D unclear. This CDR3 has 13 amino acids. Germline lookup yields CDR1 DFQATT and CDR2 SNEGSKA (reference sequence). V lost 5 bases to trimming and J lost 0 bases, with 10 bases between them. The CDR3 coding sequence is TGCAGTGCTTCCCGACGGCTGAACACTGAAGCTTTCTTT. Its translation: CSASRRLNTEAFF.

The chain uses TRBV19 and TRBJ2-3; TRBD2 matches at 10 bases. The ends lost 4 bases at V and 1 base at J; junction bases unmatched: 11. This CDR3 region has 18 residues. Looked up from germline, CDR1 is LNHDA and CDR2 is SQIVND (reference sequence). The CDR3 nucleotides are TGTGCCAGTAGTACTTCTAGCGGGAGTCTCGAGGGCACAGATACGCAGTATTTT. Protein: CASSTSSGSLEGTDTQYF.

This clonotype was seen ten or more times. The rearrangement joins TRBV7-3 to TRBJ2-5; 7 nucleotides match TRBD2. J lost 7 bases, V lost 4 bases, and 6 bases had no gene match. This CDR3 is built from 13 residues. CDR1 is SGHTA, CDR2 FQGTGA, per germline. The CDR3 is CASSSTREGTQYF. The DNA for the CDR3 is TGTGCCAGCAGCTCTACTAGGGAGGGGACCCAGTACTTC. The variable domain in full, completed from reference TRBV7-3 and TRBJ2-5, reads GAGVSQTPSNKVTEKGKYVELRCDPISGHTALYWYRQSLGQGPEFLIYFQGTGAADDSGLPNDRFFAVRPEGSVSTLKIQRTERGDSAVYLCASSSTREGTQYFGPGTRLLVL.

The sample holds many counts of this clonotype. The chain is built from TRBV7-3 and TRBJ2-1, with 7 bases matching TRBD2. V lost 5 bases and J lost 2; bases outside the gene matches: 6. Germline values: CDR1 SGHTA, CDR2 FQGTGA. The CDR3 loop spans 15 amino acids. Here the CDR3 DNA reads TGTGCCAGCAGCCCGGCGGGACTACCCTACAATGAGCAGTTCTTC. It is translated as CASSPAGLPYNEQFF.

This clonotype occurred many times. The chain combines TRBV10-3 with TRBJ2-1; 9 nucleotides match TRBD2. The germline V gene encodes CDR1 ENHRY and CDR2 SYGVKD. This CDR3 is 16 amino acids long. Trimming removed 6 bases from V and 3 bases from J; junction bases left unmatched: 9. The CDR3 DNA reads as TGTGCCATCAGCGCCCGGGAGCGGGGGGTCTACAATGAGCAGTTCTTC. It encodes CAISARERGVYNEQFF.

The CDR3 DNA reads as TGCAGTGCTCGGAAAGATGGGAACACCGGGGAGCTGTTTTTT. This translates into CSARKDGNTGELFF. The rearrangement uses TRBV20-1 and TRBJ2-2; unclear D gene. This CDR3 has 14 residues. CDR1 DFQATT and CDR2 SNEGSKA come from the germline V gene (reference sequence). V lost 5 bases to trimming and J lost 1 base, with 11 bases between them.

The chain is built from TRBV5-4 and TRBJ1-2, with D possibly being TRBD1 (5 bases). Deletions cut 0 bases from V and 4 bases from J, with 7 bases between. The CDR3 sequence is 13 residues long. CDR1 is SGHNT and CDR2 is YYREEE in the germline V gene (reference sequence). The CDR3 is CASSLAQGYGYTF. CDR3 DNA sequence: TGTGCCAGCAGCTTGGCCCAGGGCTATGGCTACACCTTC.

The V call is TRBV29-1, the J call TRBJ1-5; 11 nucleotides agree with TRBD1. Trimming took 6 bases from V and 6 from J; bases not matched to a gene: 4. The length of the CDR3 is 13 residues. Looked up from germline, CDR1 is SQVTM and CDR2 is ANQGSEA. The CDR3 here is CSVAGTGGQPQHF. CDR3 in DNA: TGCAGCGTGGCCGGGACAGGGGGTCAGCCCCAGCATTTT.

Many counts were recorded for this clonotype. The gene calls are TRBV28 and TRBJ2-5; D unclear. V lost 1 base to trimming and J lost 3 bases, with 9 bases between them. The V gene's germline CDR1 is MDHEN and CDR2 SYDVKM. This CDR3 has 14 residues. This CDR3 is CASSLFASEETQYF. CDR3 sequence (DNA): TGTGCCAGCAGTTTATTCGCGTCGGAAGAGACCCAGTACTTC. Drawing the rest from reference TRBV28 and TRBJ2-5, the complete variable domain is DVKVTQSSRYLVKRTGEKVFLECVQDMDHENMFWYRQDPGLGLRLIYFSYDVKMKEKGDIPEGYSVSREKKERFSLILESASTNQTSMYLCASSLFASEETQYFGPGTRLLVL.

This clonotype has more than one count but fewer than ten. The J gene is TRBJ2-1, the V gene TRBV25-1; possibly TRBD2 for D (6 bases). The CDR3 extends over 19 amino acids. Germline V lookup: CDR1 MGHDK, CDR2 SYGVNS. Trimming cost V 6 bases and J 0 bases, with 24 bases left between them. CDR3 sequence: CASRAQQPSREDSYNEQFF. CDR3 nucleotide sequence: TGTGCCAGCAGAGCACAACAACCCTCGAGGGAGGACTCCTACAATGAGCAGTTCTTC.

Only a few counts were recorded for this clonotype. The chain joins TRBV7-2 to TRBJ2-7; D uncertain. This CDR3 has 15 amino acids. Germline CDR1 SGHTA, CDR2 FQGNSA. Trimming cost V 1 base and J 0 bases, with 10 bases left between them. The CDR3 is CASSLGQLSSYEQYF. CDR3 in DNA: TGTGCCAGCAGCTTAGGGCAGCTCAGCTCCTACGAGCAGTACTTC.

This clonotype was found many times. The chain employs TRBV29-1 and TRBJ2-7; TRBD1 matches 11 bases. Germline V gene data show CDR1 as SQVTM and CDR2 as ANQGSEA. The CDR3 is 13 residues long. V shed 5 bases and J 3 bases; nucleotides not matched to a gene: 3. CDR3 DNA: TGCAGCGTTCGGGACAGGGGGGACTACGAGCAGTACTTC. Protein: CSVRDRGDYEQYF.

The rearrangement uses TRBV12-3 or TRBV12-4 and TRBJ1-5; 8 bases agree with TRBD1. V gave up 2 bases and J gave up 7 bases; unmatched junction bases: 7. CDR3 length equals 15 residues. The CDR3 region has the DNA TGTGCCAGCAGTTTATCCGGACAGGGCGGCCAGCCCCAGCATTTT. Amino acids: CASSLSGQGGQPQHF.

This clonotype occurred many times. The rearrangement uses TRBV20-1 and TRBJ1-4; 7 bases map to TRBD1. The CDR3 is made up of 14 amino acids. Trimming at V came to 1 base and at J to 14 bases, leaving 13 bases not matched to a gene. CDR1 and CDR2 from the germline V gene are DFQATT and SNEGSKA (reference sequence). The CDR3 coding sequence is TGCAGTGCTAGAGCTCAGGGGGGCCCCCGATTTCTGTTTTTT. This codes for CSARAQGGPRFLFF.

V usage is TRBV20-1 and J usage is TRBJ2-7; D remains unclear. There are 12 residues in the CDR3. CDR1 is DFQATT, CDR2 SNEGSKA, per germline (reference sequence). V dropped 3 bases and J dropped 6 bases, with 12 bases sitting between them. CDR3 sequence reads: CSASPGGIEQYF. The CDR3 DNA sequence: TGCAGTGCTAGCCCAGGTGGAATCGAGCAGTACTTC.

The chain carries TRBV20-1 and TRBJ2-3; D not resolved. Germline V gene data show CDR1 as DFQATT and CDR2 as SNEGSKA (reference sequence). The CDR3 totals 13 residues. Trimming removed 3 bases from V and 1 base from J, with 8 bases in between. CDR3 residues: CSASRPGTDTQYF. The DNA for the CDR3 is TGCAGTGCTAGCCGTCCGGGCACAGATACGCAGTATTTT.

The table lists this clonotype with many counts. CDR3 protein: CASSLRWIPDTQYF. CDR3 in DNA: TGTGCCAGCAGCCTCAGGTGGATCCCAGATACGCAGTATTTT. The chain carries TRBV7-2 and TRBJ2-3, with D unresolved. Germline V CDR1 and CDR2: SGHTA, FQGNSA. The CDR3 covers 14 residues. V shed 5 bases and J shed 4 bases, with 13 bases lying between them.

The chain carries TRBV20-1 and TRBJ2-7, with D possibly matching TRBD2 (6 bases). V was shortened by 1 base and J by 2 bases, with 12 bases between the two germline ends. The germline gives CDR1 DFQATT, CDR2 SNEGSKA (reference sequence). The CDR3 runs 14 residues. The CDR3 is CSARGGADPYEQYF. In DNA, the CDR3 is TGCAGTGCTAGAGGCGGGGCAGATCCCTACGAGCAGTACTTC.

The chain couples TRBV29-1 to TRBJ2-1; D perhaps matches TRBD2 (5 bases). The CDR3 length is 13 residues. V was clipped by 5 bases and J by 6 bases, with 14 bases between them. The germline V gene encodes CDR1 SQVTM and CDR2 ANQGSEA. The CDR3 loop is CSVMVRRLNEQFF. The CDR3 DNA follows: TGCAGCGTTATGGTACGGAGGCTCAATGAGCAGTTCTTC.

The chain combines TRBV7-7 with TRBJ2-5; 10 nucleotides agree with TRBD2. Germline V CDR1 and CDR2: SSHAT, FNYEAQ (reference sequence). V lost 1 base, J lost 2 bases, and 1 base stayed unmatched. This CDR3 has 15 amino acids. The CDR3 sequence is CASSLGTSGQETQYF. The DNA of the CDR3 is TGTGCCAGCAGCTTAGGGACTAGCGGACAAGAGACCCAGTACTTC.

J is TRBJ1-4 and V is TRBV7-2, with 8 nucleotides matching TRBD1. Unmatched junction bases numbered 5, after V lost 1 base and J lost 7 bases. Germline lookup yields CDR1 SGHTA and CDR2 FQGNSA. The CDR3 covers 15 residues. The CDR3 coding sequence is TGTGCCAGCAGCTTAGGCGGACAGGGAGGTGAAAAACTGTTTTTT. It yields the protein CASSLGGQGGEKLFF.

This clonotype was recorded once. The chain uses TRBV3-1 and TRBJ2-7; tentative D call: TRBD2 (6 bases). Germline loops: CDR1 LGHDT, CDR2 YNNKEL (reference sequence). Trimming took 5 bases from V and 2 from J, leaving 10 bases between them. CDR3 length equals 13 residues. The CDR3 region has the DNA TGTGCCAGCAGCGGAGGGCCCCCCTACGAGCAGTACTTC. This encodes CASSGGPPYEQYF.

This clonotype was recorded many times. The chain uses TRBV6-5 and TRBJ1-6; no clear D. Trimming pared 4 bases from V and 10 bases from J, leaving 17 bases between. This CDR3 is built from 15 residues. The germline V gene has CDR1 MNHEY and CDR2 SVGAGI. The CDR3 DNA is TGTGCCAGCAGTTTTCAGGAGGGTGCTGGCTCACCCCTCCACTTT. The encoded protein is CASSFQEGAGSPLHF.

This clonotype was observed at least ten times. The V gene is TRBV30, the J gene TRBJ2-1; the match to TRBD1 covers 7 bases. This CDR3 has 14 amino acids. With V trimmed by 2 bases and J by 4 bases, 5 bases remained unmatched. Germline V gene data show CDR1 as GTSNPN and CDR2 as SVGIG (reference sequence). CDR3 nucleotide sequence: TGTGCCTGGAGTAATACAGGGGCTTACAATGAGCAGTTCTTC. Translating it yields CAWSNTGAYNEQFF.

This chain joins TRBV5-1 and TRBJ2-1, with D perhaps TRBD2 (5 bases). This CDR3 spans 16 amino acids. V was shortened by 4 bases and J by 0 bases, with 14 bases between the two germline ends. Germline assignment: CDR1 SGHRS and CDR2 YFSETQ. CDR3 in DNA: TGCGCCAGCAGCGTGGACTTCCTGAGCTCCTACAATGAGCAGTTCTTC. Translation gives CASSVDFLSSYNEQFF.